The T cell receptor (beta chain) described here comes from a study of T cell repertoires in cytomegalovirus infection. Overall study context: CMV infection plus the matching HLA type was flagged by public TCR beta signatures. Study-level results: It was HLA-C-restricted CMV-specific TCR beta clonotypes that dominated the response ex vivo. The cumulative frequency of public TCR beta families distinguished individuals who carried CMV together with the relevant HLA.

One entry per CDR3 protein results from TCRdb running MiXCR on the reads. The top ten hold 2% to 3% of the sample, which has hundreds of thousands of distinct CDR3 sequences, around 10% seen once. This clonotype was recorded many times. The antigen is not known. Germline V gene data show CDR1 as SQVTM and CDR2 as ANQGSEA. CDR3 length: 14 amino acids. V was cut by 1 base and J by 1 base, with 10 bases left in between. Sequencing was performed on PBMCs. The chain is built from TRBV29-1 and TRBJ2-5; D may be TRBD1 (5 bases). The receptor comes from a human donor in good health (CMV status not recorded). Some clones in this sample may be carry-over from other donors' samples. CDR3 sequence (DNA): TGCAGCGTTGAAGTAGGTAGGGGCCAAGAGACCCAGTACTTC. Its protein product is CSVEVGRGQETQYF.